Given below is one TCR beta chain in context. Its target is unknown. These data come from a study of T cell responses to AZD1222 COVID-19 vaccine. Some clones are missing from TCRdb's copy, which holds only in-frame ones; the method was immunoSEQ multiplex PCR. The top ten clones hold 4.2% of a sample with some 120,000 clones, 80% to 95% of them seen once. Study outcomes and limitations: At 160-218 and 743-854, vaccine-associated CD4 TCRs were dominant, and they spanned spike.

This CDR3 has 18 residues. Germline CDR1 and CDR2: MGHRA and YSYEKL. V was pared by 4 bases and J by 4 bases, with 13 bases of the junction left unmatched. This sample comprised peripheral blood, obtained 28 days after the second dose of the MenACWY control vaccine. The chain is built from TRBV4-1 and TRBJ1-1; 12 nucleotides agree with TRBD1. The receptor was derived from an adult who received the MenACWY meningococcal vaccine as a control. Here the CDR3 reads CASSPAPGTGGLRTEAFF. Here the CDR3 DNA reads TGCGCCAGCAGCCCCGCCCCCGGGACAGGGGGCTTGCGCACTGAAGCTTTCTTT.